This TCR beta chain was identified during a study of CD8 T cells in ankylosing spondylitis (dated by TCRdb to 2017 to 2019). Regarding the study in general: T cell receptor beta repertoires were profiled in healthy donors and ankylosing spondylitis patients so that disease-linked TCR variants could be found. The full study cohort was made up of about 25 ankylosing spondylitis patients and over 90 healthy donors. Peripheral blood samples were taken, and synovial fluid was additionally collected from ankylosing spondylitis patients.

The V end gives up 7 bases and the J end 3 bases, leaving 5 bases in the junction not matched to a gene. Including the terminal cysteine and phenylalanine, the CDR3 comprises 15 residues. Just CDR3 DNA is preserved here, 45 bases in frame from base 1. Comments on this clonotype: The antigen it binds to is not known. Within one base of it there is no much larger clone, and no base qualities were kept.

TCRdb shows the sequencer as Illumina HiSeq 2500. TCR beta libraries were prepared by quantitative 5'-RACE with molecular barcodes. In the original analysis: To identify disease-linked TCR variants, a new computational method was used, one built on a probabilistic model of VDJ rearrangement. TCRdb ran its own pipeline on the public reads, namely fastp trimming at Q25 and MiXCR clone calling, and kept in-frame beta chains. Entries that share a CDR3 protein sequence are merged under the most common genes and DNA. TCRdb's processing, not the authors' own work, is the source of the V and J calls. Counted in this sample were about 360,000 distinct CDR3 sequences; more than 20% of them appeared once. Around 12% of the sample is taken by the ten largest. Broad study findings and their caveats: Significant enrichment of the disease-linked clones was reported in matched synovial fluid samples from ankylosing spondylitis patients. Blood from ankylosing spondylitis patients appeared to be characterized by a TCR beta motif made up of several highly homologous amino acid variants. In peripheral blood, the disease-linked clones were found at relatively low frequencies and had a CD8+ phenotype. Some TCR beta motif variants had previously been reported in synovial fluid and blood of reactive arthritis patients, which suggested common disease-initiation mechanisms.

This TCR derives from a male donor with ankylosing spondylitis or in good health (not recorded which). Recombination connected TRBV12-3 or TRBV12-4 to TRBJ2-1; 11 nucleotides in the junction match TRBD2. Sequencing was done on a sample of blood, either unsorted or a sorted T cell fraction (not recorded which). The CDR3 corresponds to CASNGGTSGYNEQFF. The DNA reads TGTGCCAGCAACGGCGGGACTAGCGGCTACAATGAGCAGTTCTTC.